This T cell receptor beta chain derives from a study of blood T cell repertoires in COVID-19. Study overall: Sample material is recorded as cDNA or gDNA derived from T cells, B-cell-depleted T cells, or PBMCs.

Assay: immunoSEQ multiplex PCR; the TCRdb copy retains only in-frame clones and omits some. Among under 200,000 clones, around 80% were seen once, and the ten largest hold 10% to 15%. Across about two dozen US areas, participants ranged in age from roughly 18 to 95 years. Self-reported history from a screening survey and questionnaire set each donor's cohort. The CDR3 length is 15 residues. The V and J ends lost 3 bases and 1 base, in that order; junction bases with no gene match: 2. The germline gives CDR1 SGHVS, CDR2 FQNEAQ. This rearrangement joins TRBV7-8 to TRBJ2-2; 7 bases are a match to TRBD2. The sequenced sample was PBMCs or T cells enriched from blood (not recorded which). The receptor comes from a woman aged 55-70 years who had recovered from COVID-19. In nucleotides, the CDR3 is TGTGCCAGCAGCTTCCCTAGCGGGAACACCGGGGAGCTGTTTTTT. As protein: CASSFPSGNTGELFF.